The 9 T cell receptor beta chains below come from one sample, sequenced in a study of a mutant IDH1 vaccine in newly diagnosed glioma. Measured with immunoSEQ multiplex PCR; TCRdb has only the in-frame clones, and not every one. Of around 60,000 clones in the sample, 80% to 90% were seen once. No antigens are known for them. Specified time point: week 23, last vaccination. Mutant IDH1 20-mer peptide, at 300 ug, made up each vaccine dose, with topical imiquimod. The sequences come from PBMCs, collected from a glioma patient whose treatment included an IDH1 peptide vaccine. The receptor source for this set is a man aged 25-40 years with glioma.

The count of this clone is one. The chain links TRBV6-5 to TRBJ1-2, with D perhaps matching TRBD1 (6 bases). Germline V gives CDR1 MNHEY, CDR2 SVGAGI. This CDR3 is 14 amino acids long. V was pared by 0 bases and J by 8 bases, with 13 bases between. CDR3 in amino acids: CASSYSGAGFGYTF. The CDR3 DNA follows: TGTGCCAGCAGTTACTCGGGGGCAGGGTTCGGCTACACCTTC.

This rearrangement joins TRBV2 to TRBJ2-3; D remains unclear. The CDR3 runs to 12 residues. Trimming removed 8 bases at V and 2 bases at J, with 8 bases between. CDR1 SNHLY and CDR2 FYNNEI come from the germline V gene. The CDR3 reads CASRVNTDTQYF. The CDR3 region has the DNA TGTGCCAGCCGGGTCAACACAGATACGCAGTATTTT.

This rearrangement joins TRBV7-6 to TRBJ1-6, with D unresolved. The CDR3 covers 13 residues. CDR1 is SGHVS, CDR2 FNYEAQ, per germline. Trimming cost V 1 base and J 10 bases, with 8 bases left between them. The CDR3 DNA is TGTGCCAGCAGCTTAGACTCCCACTCACCCCTCCACTTT. This encodes CASSLDSHSPLHF.

This clone is a singleton in its sample. The chain carries TRBV15 and TRBJ2-7; TRBD1 agrees at 8 bases. Germline trimming cut 4 bases from V and 9 bases from J; bases unmatched to any gene: 8. The germline V gene has CDR1 LNHNV and CDR2 YYDKDF (reference sequence). The CDR3 sequence is 13 residues long. This CDR3 is CATSTRTGLGQYF. CDR3 nucleotides: TGTGCCACCAGCACCAGGACAGGGTTGGGGCAGTACTTC.

The chain links TRBV19 to TRBJ1-5; 8 positions agree with TRBD1. Per the germline V gene, CDR1 is LNHDA and CDR2 is SQIVND (reference sequence). CDR3 size: 15 residues. The V and J ends lost 3 bases and 2 bases, in that order; junction bases with no gene match: 3. Written as DNA, the CDR3 is TGTGCCAGTAGTATTGACAGGGGCGGCAATCAGCCCCAGCATTTT. Encoded protein: CASSIDRGGNQPQHF. Variable domain in full (rest from reference TRBV19 and TRBJ1-5): DGGITQSPKYLFRKEGQNVTLSCEQNLNHDAMYWYRQDPGQGLRLIYYSQIVNDFQKGDIAEGYSVSREKKESFPLTVTSAQKNPTAFYLCASSIDRGGNQPQHFGDGTRLSIL.

The chain couples TRBV29-1 to TRBJ2-5; 8 bases are a match to TRBD2. The CDR3 is 14 amino acids. From germline, CDR1 is SQVTM and CDR2 ANQGSEA. Trimming removed 0 bases from V and 7 bases from J; junction bases left unmatched: 7. CDR3 amino acids: CSVEDLSGGGTQYF. CDR3 nucleotide sequence: TGCAGCGTTGAAGATCTGAGCGGGGGTGGGACCCAGTACTTC.

The chain carries TRBV7-8 and TRBJ1-4; maybe TRBD1 (5 bases). The CDR3 loop spans 15 amino acids. CDR1 is SGHVS, CDR2 FQNEAQ, per germline. V gave up 4 bases and J gave up 5 bases, with 14 bases separating them. The CDR3 loop reads CASSSRTGGNEKLFF. DNA for the CDR3: TGTGCCAGCAGCTCTCGGACCGGGGGGAATGAAAAACTGTTTTTT.

This clone was detected a few times. The same CDR3 is also encoded by other DNA sequences in this sample. V is TRBV6-1 and J is TRBJ2-3, with 12 positions matching TRBD2. The CDR3 contains 15 residues. V shed 2 bases and J 4 bases; nucleotides not matched to a gene: 1. Germline V gives CDR1 MNHNS, CDR2 SASEGT. The CDR3 loop reads CASSELAGGPDTQYF. The CDR3, as DNA: TGTGCCAGCAGTGAACTAGCGGGGGGGCCAGATACGCAGTATTTT.

This chain connects TRBV7-9 to TRBJ2-5; unclear D gene. The length of the CDR3 is 15 residues. Looked up from germline, CDR1 is SEHNR and CDR2 is FQNEAQ (reference sequence). The V end lost 3 bases, the J end lost 2 bases, and 13 bases lay between the germline ends. This CDR3 reads CASSFPRASQETQYF. The CDR3, as DNA: TGTGCCAGCAGCTTCCCACGTGCGTCGCAAGAGACCCAGTACTTC.